These 17 T cell receptor beta chains were sequenced from one sample in a study of blood T cell repertoires in COVID-19. The data were produced by immunoSEQ multiplex PCR, yet TCRdb's version contains in-frame clones alone and is incomplete. The sample yields about 97,000 clones, about 87% seen once. The sequenced material came from peripheral blood. These TCRs come from a human donor in a cohort sampled during active COVID-19.

The chain has TRBV5-4 and TRBJ2-2, with a tentative D call TRBD1 (5 bases). Looked up from germline, CDR1 is SGHNT and CDR2 is YYREEE (reference sequence). This CDR3 comprises 16 residues. V gave up 1 base and J gave up 4 bases, with 14 bases separating them. The CDR3 is CASSLFGLGATGELFF. The DNA of the CDR3 is TGTGCCAGCAGCTTGTTCGGTCTAGGGGCCACCGGGGAGCTGTTTTTT.

The chain has TRBV24-1 and TRBJ2-5; D is perhaps TRBD2 (6 bases). Germline assignment: CDR1 KGHDR and CDR2 SFDVKD. CDR3 length: 13 residues. With 5 bases removed from V and 3 bases from J, the gap between germline ends came to 9 bases. The CDR3 DNA reads as TGTGCCACCAGTGCGGTAGCGGAAGAGACCCAGTACTTC. Residues: CATSAVAEETQYF.

This sequence joins TRBV5-4 and TRBJ1-3, with D perhaps TRBD1 (6 bases). Germline-derived CDR1 and CDR2 are SGHNT and YYREEE (reference sequence). Trimming removed 0 bases at V and 4 bases at J, with 17 bases between. This CDR3 comprises 17 residues. The CDR3, as DNA: TGTGCCAGCAGCTTGGCCACCTCAAGGGGGTCAGGAAACACCATATATTTT. It is translated as CASSLATSRGSGNTIYF.

The rearrangement uses TRBV29-1 and TRBJ2-3; 7 bases agree with TRBD2. The CDR3 loop spans 18 amino acids. J lost 3 bases, V lost 4 bases, and 19 bases had no gene match. The V gene's germline CDR1 is SQVTM and CDR2 ANQGSEA. The CDR3 sequence: CSVVGIAGVTPRTDTQYF. CDR3 in DNA: TGCAGCGTTGTGGGGATCGCGGGAGTGACACCTAGGACAGATACGCAGTATTTT.

The genes are TRBV9 and TRBJ2-1; 10 nucleotides align to TRBD2. The V gene's germline CDR1 is SGDLS and CDR2 YYNGEE. J lost 4 bases, V lost 4 bases, and 14 bases had no gene match. The CDR3 runs 18 residues. The CDR3 protein is CASSTHLRASGGYNEQFF. The CDR3 DNA reads as TGTGCCAGCAGCACACACTTACGGGCTAGCGGGGGATACAATGAGCAGTTCTTC.

The rearrangement links TRBV7-3 to TRBJ2-1; tentatively, D is TRBD2 (7 bases). Trimming cost V 2 bases and J 4 bases, with 18 bases left between them. Germline CDR1 is SGHTA and CDR2 is FQGTGA. This CDR3 comprises 17 residues. Here the CDR3 reads CASSLGPRGASYNEQFF. The CDR3 nucleotides are TGTGCCAGCAGCTTAGGCCCCCGGGGGGCGAGTTACAATGAGCAGTTCTTC.

This clone was found many times. V usage is TRBV14 and J usage is TRBJ1-2; 9 bases line up with TRBD1. The CDR3 has 15 residues. V was clipped by 1 base and J by 7 bases; unmatched bases: 7. Germline loops: CDR1 SGHDN, CDR2 FVKESK. CDR3 protein: CASSQGGQGLFGYTF. The CDR3 DNA is TGTGCCAGCAGCCAAGGGGGACAGGGCCTTTTTGGCTACACCTTC. Using reference TRBV14 and TRBJ1-2 for the parts outside the CDR3, the full variable domain is EAGVTQFPSHSVIEKGQTVTLRCDPISGHDNLYWYRRVMGKEIKFLLHFVKESKQDESGMPNNRFLAERTGGTYSTLKVQPAELEDSGVYFCASSQGGQGLFGYTFGSGTRLTVV.

The chain has TRBV18 and TRBJ2-3, with D unclear. Per the germline V gene, CDR1 is KGHSH and CDR2 is LQKENI. Between the trimmed V and J ends, which lost 3 bases and 1 base, there was a span of 11 bases. CDR3 size: 15 residues. The DNA of the CDR3 is TGTGCCAGCTCACCTTCGGGTTCGGGCACAGATACGCAGTATTTT. The encoded protein is CASSPSGSGTDTQYF. Full variable domain (missing parts from reference TRBV18 and TRBJ2-3): NAGVMQNPRHLVRRRGQEARLRCSPMKGHSHVYWYRQLPEEGLKFMVYLQKENIIDESGMPKERFSAEFPKEGPSILRIQQVVRGDSAAYFCASSPSGSGTDTQYFGPGTRLTVL.

CDR3 coding DNA: TGTGCCAGCAGTGACCCCGGACTAGCGGGACTGGGCACAGATACGCAGTATTTT. Its translation is CASSDPGLAGLGTDTQYF. V usage is TRBV25-1 and J usage is TRBJ2-3, with 12 bases that match TRBD2. The CDR3 is 18 amino acids. Germline CDR1 MGHDK, CDR2 SYGVNS. The ends lost 3 bases at V and 1 base at J; junction bases unmatched: 8.

The chain is built from TRBV5-1 and TRBJ1-1; 7 nucleotides match TRBD1. This CDR3 spans 13 amino acids. The germline V gene has CDR1 SGHRS and CDR2 YFSETQ. V shed 2 bases and J 3 bases; nucleotides not matched to a gene: 1. The CDR3 nucleotides are TGCGCCAGCAGCTTAGACAGGGACACTGAAGCTTTCTTT. Translated, it gives CASSLDRDTEAFF.

In nucleotides, the CDR3 is TGTGCCAGCAGTAGACTAGCGGGAGGCTACGAGCAGTACTTC. This sequence encodes CASSRLAGGYEQYF. The chain carries TRBV6-5 and TRBJ2-7, with TRBD2 matching 13 bases. The V and J ends lost 5 bases and 3 bases, in that order; junction bases with no gene match: 1. CDR3 length equals 14 residues. The V gene's germline CDR1 is MNHEY and CDR2 SVGAGI.

The rearrangement joins TRBV18 to TRBJ1-2; D possibly corresponds to TRBD1 (6 bases). The germline gives CDR1 KGHSH, CDR2 LQKENI. The CDR3 contains 16 residues. The V and J ends lost 3 bases and 8 bases respectively, with 22 bases between them. The CDR3 reads CASSPQGHPEFGGYTF. The CDR3 DNA reads as TGTGCCAGCTCACCCCAGGGACACCCGGAATTCGGCGGCTACACCTTC.

CDR3: CASSQGLAGLVAVYEQYF. The DNA for the CDR3 is TGCGCCAGCAGCCAAGGACTAGCGGGCCTGGTCGCCGTCTACGAGCAGTACTTC. This rearrangement joins TRBV4-1 to TRBJ2-7; 10 bases are shared with TRBD2. CDR3 size: 18 residues. J was trimmed by 3 bases and V by 1 base; bases with no gene match: 12. Germline CDR1 and CDR2: MGHRA and YSYEKL.

The rearrangement links TRBV6-5 to TRBJ1-1, with D unclear. Trimming took 3 bases from V and 7 from J, leaving 21 bases between them. The CDR3 runs to 16 residues. Germline V gene data show CDR1 as MNHEY and CDR2 as SVGAGI. The DNA of the CDR3 is TGTGCCAGCAGTTATGGGCCGACATTTGGTCCCAGTGAAGCTTTCTTT. This gives the protein CASSYGPTFGPSEAFF.

The J gene is TRBJ1-3, the V gene TRBV9, with 9 bases identical to TRBD1. The V and J ends lost 3 bases and 4 bases, in that order; junction bases with no gene match: 5. This CDR3 is 15 amino acids long. The germline CDR1 and CDR2 sequences are SGDLS and YYNGEE. Here the CDR3 DNA reads TGTGCCAGCAGCGAGAGGACAGGGGACGGAAACACCATATATTTT. Amino acid sequence: CASSERTGDGNTIYF. Full variable domain (missing parts from reference TRBV9 and TRBJ1-3): DSGVTQTPKHLITATGQRVTLRCSPRSGDLSVYWYQQSLDQGLQFLIQYYNGEERAKGNILERFSAQQFPDLHSELNLSSLELGDSALYFCASSERTGDGNTIYFGEGSWLTVV.

The chain links TRBV10-3 to TRBJ1-2, with a weak D call TRBD1 (5 bases). The CDR3 contains 17 residues. Germline-derived CDR1 and CDR2 are ENHRY and SYGVKD. Trimming took 6 bases from V and 3 from J, leaving 23 bases between them. The CDR3 DNA reads as TGTGCCATCAGACCGGACAAAATACAGGTCGCCCACTATGGCTACACCTTC. This sequence encodes CAIRPDKIQVAHYGYTF.

There are a few counts of this clone. This chain uses TRBV7-2 with TRBJ1-2, with D perhaps TRBD1 (6 bases). The length of the CDR3 is 14 residues. Germline V gene data show CDR1 as SGHTA and CDR2 as FQGNSA. V was shortened by 5 bases and J by 1 base, with 11 bases between the two germline ends. The CDR3 is CASSEDSLNYGYTF. In DNA form, the CDR3 reads TGTGCCAGCAGCGAGGACAGCCTTAACTATGGCTACACCTTC.